This T cell receptor beta chain appears in the sequencing data of a study of response to subunit inactivated influenza vaccine. Study-wide results and caveats: A suggestion made by the authors is that each seasonal influenza vaccination recruits few new T cells.

The germline V gene has CDR1 ENHRY and CDR2 SYGVKD. The V segment lost 6 bases and the J segment 5 bases; nucleotides outside the gene matches: 8. The CDR3 has 16 residues. TCRdb re-called the RT-PCR reads through MiXCR, storing one row per CDR3 protein. The sample carries hundreds of thousands of distinct CDR3 sequences, about 11% recorded once. With regard to this clonotype: Its antigen remains unidentified.

The same sample was also studied in work on T cells expressing NK-cell markers. Per that paper: Template switching by 5'RACE with UMIs generated the TCR beta cDNA. Sorted CD3+CD56+NKG2C+, CD3+CD56+NKG2C- and CD3+CD56-NKG2C+ T cells provided the TCR beta repertoires. Leadership of the CD3+CD56-NKG2C+ fraction also belonged to these clonotypes in four donors.

This clonotype originated in a man aged 50 to 60 who received an inactivated influenza vaccine. Material: PBMCs from blood, obtained on the day of vaccination. V usage is TRBV10-3 and J usage is TRBJ2-1; 12 bases align to TRBD2. CDR3 in amino acids: CAISTPRTSGDNEQFF. In DNA form, the CDR3 reads TGTGCCATCAGCACACCTAGGACTAGCGGGGACAATGAGCAGTTCTTC.